Listed below are T cell receptor beta chains from one sample, sequenced in a study of T cell repertoires in cytomegalovirus infection. One entry per CDR3 protein results from TCRdb running MiXCR on the reads. The sample holds some 940,000 distinct CDR3 sequences, about a third seen once. Antigens for these TCRs are unknown. The input for sequencing was cultured CD8+ T cells from PBMCs, taken from culture after CMV antigen stimulation. These receptors were collected from a human donor in good health (CMV status not recorded). Some clones in this sample may be carry-over from other donors' samples. CDR3s include the opening cysteine and the closing phenylalanine or tryptophan. The D gene is left open where the match is weak. Size is stated for part of the rows, as once, few or many counts, or as a class when the clone is expanded.

j_call v_call d_call clone_size cdr3_nt cdr3_aa
TRBJ1-1 TRBV7-6 TRBD1 many TGTGCCAGCAGCCCCCGGACAGGGGGCGCGAGCACTGAAGCTTTCTTT CASSPRTGGASTEAFF
TRBJ2-3 TRBV5-1 . few TGCGCCAGCAGCTTGGACCCACAGGGCGCAGATACGCAGTATTTT CASSLDPQGADTQYF
TRBJ2-5 TRBV7-9 TRBD2 few TGTGCCAGCAGCGAGACTAGCGGTGCCCAAGAGACCCAGTACTTC CASSETSGAQETQYF
TRBJ2-3 TRBV14 . few TGTGCCAGCAGCCCCTGGAAGAGCCGCACAGATACGCAGTATTTT CASSPWKSRTDTQYF
TRBJ2-1 TRBV12-3/TRBV12-4 . few TGTGCCAGCCAATTTAAGGTGGTCGAGGGCCAAAGCTCCTACAATGAGCAGTTCTTC CASQFKVVEGQSSYNEQFF
TRBJ1-1 TRBV28 . few TGTGCCAGCAGTTTGAAAGTGGGAGGGCGGGACACTGAAGCTTTCTTT CASSLKVGGRDTEAFF
TRBJ2-2 TRBV7-9 . few TGTGCCAGCAGCTTACATTCCGGGGAGCTGTTTTTT CASSLHSGELFF
TRBJ2-1 TRBV27 . few TGTGCCAGCAGTTTATTGCCAGGGGAGAATGAGCAGTTCTTC CASSLLPGENEQFF
TRBJ1-3 TRBV27 . few TGTGCCAGCAGTCGGGGCTCTGGAAACACCATATATTTT CASSRGSGNTIYF
TRBJ1-4 TRBV27 . few TGTGCCAGCAGTTTATCGATACAGTCTAATGAAAAACTGTTTTTT CASSLSIQSNEKLFF
TRBJ2-3 TRBV6-2/TRBV6-3 TRBD2 . TGTGCCAGCAGGGAGCGGGGGGGCTATGGCACAGATACGCAGTATTTT CASRERGGYGTDTQYF
TRBJ2-1 TRBV7-6 TRBD1 few TGTGCCAGCAGCCCCGGGACAGGGGGTCTTGAGCAGTTCTTC CASSPGTGGLEQFF
TRBJ1-2 TRBV19 . . TGTGCCAGTAGTATAGATCTATCCGCCTCCCAACACTATGGCTACACCTTC CASSIDLSASQHYGYTF
TRBJ1-2 TRBV7-6 TRBD1 . TGTGCCAGCAGCTCCCAAGATGGGACAGGGCGCTATGGCTACACCTTC CASSSQDGTGRYGYTF
TRBJ2-2 TRBV6-2/TRBV6-3 . . TGTGCCAACAGTTACCCCGGATACCCAAACACCGGGGAGCTGTTTTTT CANSYPGYPNTGELFF
TRBJ2-7 TRBV4-1 . . TGCGCCAGCAGCCAAGTTGCGAACGAGCAGTACTTC CASSQVANEQYF
TRBJ2-2 TRBV7-9 . . TGTGCCAGCAGCTTAGAAGGGGTCGGAGGCACCGGGGAGCTGTTTTTT CASSLEGVGGTGELFF
TRBJ2-5 TRBV6-1 TRBD1 many TGTGCCAGCAGCGGACAGGGGATCGTAGAGACCCAGTACTTC CASSGQGIVETQYF
TRBJ2-5 TRBV28 TRBD2 . TGTGCCAGCAGTCCAGCGGGGGGGCTAGAGACCCAGTACTTC CASSPAGGLETQYF
TRBJ1-6 TRBV27 . . TGTGCCAGCAGTCTTTCCCAGGGTTCACCCCTCCACTTT CASSLSQGSPLHF
TRBJ2-5 TRBV28 TRBD1 many TGTGCCAGCAGTTTAAAGACCCGGACAGGCTTTTGGGAGACCCAGTACTTC CASSLKTRTGFWETQYF
TRBJ2-4 TRBV7-8 TRBD2 many TGTGCCAGCAGCCGCCCCCAAAGCGGGGGCTTCAAAAACATTCAGTACTTC CASSRPQSGGFKNIQYF
TRBJ1-4 TRBV28 TRBD1 . TGTGCCAGTTCAGACAGGGGGTATGAAAAACTGTTTTTT CASSDRGYEKLFF
TRBJ1-1 TRBV7-6 TRBD1 many TGTGCCAGCAGCTTAGGATGGACAGGGGGGATGAACACTGAAGCTTTCTTT CASSLGWTGGMNTEAFF
TRBJ2-1 TRBV7-6 TRBD1 . TGTGCCAGCAGCTTAGAAGCACAGGGGTACAATGAGCAGTTCTTC CASSLEAQGYNEQFF
TRBJ2-7 TRBV10-3 TRBD2 . TGTGCCATCAGTGAAAAACTAGCGGGGGGTGGGTACGAGCAGTACTTC CAISEKLAGGGYEQYF
TRBJ2-7 TRBV6-1 TRBD2 . TGTGCCAGCAGATCACGGGAGGGAGTAATCTACGAGCAGTACTTC CASRSREGVIYEQYF
TRBJ1-5 TRBV6-6 TRBD1 . TGTGCCAGCACACCCCTCCAGGGGGTTGGCAATCAGCCCCAGCATTTT CASTPLQGVGNQPQHF
TRBJ2-1 TRBV19 TRBD2 many TGTGCCAGCAGCATAGGACTAGCTAATGAGCAGTTCTTC CASSIGLANEQFF
TRBJ2-1 TRBV6-4 . . TGTGCCAGCAGTTGGGGGGCCAACAATGAGCAGTTCTTC CASSWGANNEQFF
TRBJ2-1 TRBV5-6 . few TGTGCCAGCAGCGGGGGACCGCACCTTTACAATGAGCAGTTCTTC CASSGGPHLYNEQFF
TRBJ2-5 TRBV6-6 . . TGTGCCAGCAGTTCTCGGGAGCAGGGTGGCCCTCAAGAGACCCAGTACTTC CASSSREQGGPQETQYF
TRBJ2-5 TRBV27 TRBD2 few TGTGCCAGCAGTTTGAAGATCCCGGGACTAACAAAAGAGACCCAGTACTTC CASSLKIPGLTKETQYF